The 3 T cell receptor beta chains presented below share a single source sample, sequenced in a study of blood T cell repertoires in COVID-19. The method was immunoSEQ multiplex PCR; TCRdb's version includes in-frame clones alone and lacks a portion of them. The sample yields about 190,000 clones, around 80% seen once. The sequenced sample was peripheral blood. Every receptor here comes from a woman aged 80 or over with active or convalescent COVID-19.

The rearrangement uses TRBV9 and TRBJ2-5; TRBD2 matches at 8 bases. The V gene end was trimmed by 4 bases and the J gene end by 2 bases; junction bases not matched to a gene: 7. The germline V gene encodes CDR1 SGDLS and CDR2 YYNGEE. The CDR3 consists of 15 residues. CDR3 amino acids: CASSSGGGRQETQYF. DNA for the CDR3: TGTGCCAGCAGCTCCGGGGGGGGGCGTCAAGAGACCCAGTACTTC.

The V call is TRBV9, the J call TRBJ2-2; D call uncertain. The ends were cut back, 4 bases at V and 1 base at J, with 11 bases in the middle. Looked up from germline, CDR1 is SGDLS and CDR2 is YYNGEE. CDR3 length: 15 residues. CDR3 nucleotides: TGTGCCAGCAGCACCACTCGTAAGAACACCGGGGAGCTGTTTTTT. Protein: CASSTTRKNTGELFF.

The sample holds a few counts of this clone. The chain recombines TRBV10-3 with TRBJ2-3; TRBD2 agrees at 14 bases. Unmatched junction bases numbered 8, after V lost 11 bases and J lost 1 base. The CDR3 totals 16 residues. Germline lookup yields CDR1 ENHRY and CDR2 SYGVKD. CDR3 in amino acids: CAATSGGAFGTDTQYF. As DNA, the CDR3 is TGTGCCGCGACTAGCGGGGGGGCCTTTGGCACAGATACGCAGTATTTT.